This T cell receptor beta chain was recorded in a study of prognosis after radiotherapy for stage I lung cancer. In the study overall: Every lung cancer patient of the non-small cell type was deemed medically inoperable. Of the patients, about 7 had squamous cell carcinoma and about a dozen had adenocarcinoma tumors. Overall study findings and caveats: Reportedly, the usage of TRBV and TRBJ genes was not the same in patients with and without metastases. Lower post-radiation Shannon entropy was seen in patients who went on to develop distant metastases.

V lost 7 bases and J lost 1, with 10 bases in between. The V gene's germline CDR1 is DFQATT and CDR2 SNEGSKA (reference sequence). The CDR3 is 12 amino acids. It was by two-round multiplex PCR that TCR beta CDR3 was amplified from genomic DNA. Primers targeting each individual TRBV and TRBJ gene were applied in first-round PCR. MiXCR was run by TCRdb on the multiplex PCR reads, yielding one entry per CDR3 protein. The top ten hold around 10% of the sample, which has some 28,000 distinct CDR3 sequences, more than 25% seen once. This clonotype was recorded many times. Its target is unknown. V gene TRBV20-1 combines with J gene TRBJ2-5, with D possibly being TRBD1 or TRBD2 (6 bases each). Material: PBMCs, obtained before or after stereotactic body radiation therapy (not recorded which). The receptor's source is a donor of 50 years or more with non-small cell lung cancer. The CDR3 loop reads CSVGGSQETQYF. Here the CDR3 DNA reads TGCAGTGTAGGGGGGAGCCAAGAGACCCAGTACTTC.